What follows are 23 T cell receptor beta chains derived from one specimen sequenced in a study of CD8 T cells in ankylosing spondylitis. TCRdb called the 5' RACE reads again in MiXCR, with one record for every CDR3 protein. The sample contains just under 95,000 distinct CDR3 sequences, just under 9% of which appear only once. Specimen: blood, either unsorted or a sorted T cell fraction (not recorded which). The source is a male donor with ankylosing spondylitis or in good health (not recorded which).

This clonotype was detected many times. V is TRBV24-1 and J is TRBJ2-7; 9 nucleotides line up with TRBD1. The germline V gene encodes CDR1 KGHDR and CDR2 SFDVKD. The CDR3 extends over 16 amino acids. V gave up 4 bases and J gave up 2 bases; unmatched junction bases: 8. CDR3 sequence reads: CATSDQGQGLTYEQYF. Written as DNA, the CDR3 is TGTGCCACCAGTGACCAGGGACAGGGTTTGACCTACGAGCAGTACTTC.

This clonotype was detected ten times or more. This chain links TRBV5-1 with TRBJ2-5; D remains ambiguous. V was clipped by 0 bases and J by 5 bases, with 11 bases between them. CDR3 length: 14 amino acids. Germline-derived CDR1 and CDR2 are SGHRS and YFSETQ. The CDR3 spells CASSLGPAEETQYF. The CDR3 DNA reads TGCGCCAGCAGCTTGGGCCCTGCCGAGGAGACCCAGTACTTC.

This clonotype was recorded at least ten times. This chain uses TRBV4-1 with TRBJ2-3, with unresolved D. Germline CDR1 and CDR2: MGHRA and YSYEKL. Trimming removed 0 bases at V and 0 bases at J, with 7 bases between. The CDR3 loop spans 15 amino acids. The CDR3 is CASSQDARSTDTQYF. CDR3 bases: TGCGCCAGCAGCCAAGACGCGCGGAGCACAGATACGCAGTATTTT.

Many counts were recorded for this clonotype. This chain links TRBV3-1 with TRBJ1-5; no reliable D call. The CDR3 covers 16 residues. V lost 1 base and J lost 3, with 13 bases in between. The germline CDR1 and CDR2 sequences are LGHDT and YNNKEL (reference sequence). The CDR3 loop reads CASSQGRGGANQPQHF. Written as DNA, the CDR3 is TGTGCCAGCAGCCAAGGACGGGGTGGTGCCAATCAGCCCCAGCATTTT.

The V and J genes are TRBV7-9 and TRBJ2-3; D is unresolved. The CDR3 covers 16 residues. Germline loops: CDR1 SEHNR, CDR2 FQNEAQ (reference sequence). V lost 3 bases to trimming and J lost 2 bases, with 15 bases between them. The CDR3 nucleotides are TGTGCCAGCAGCTTGGACGACATTCCGGACACAGATACGCAGTATTTT. This encodes CASSLDDIPDTDTQYF.

This clonotype has a handful of counts. The chain uses TRBV4-2 and TRBJ2-7, with a tentative D call TRBD1 (5 bases). The ends were cut back, 0 bases at V and 1 base at J, with 19 bases in the middle. This CDR3 is built from 18 residues. Germline assignment: CDR1 LGHNA and CDR2 YNFKEQ. CDR3 sequence: CASSQDLARGQPSYEQYF. The CDR3, as DNA: TGTGCCAGCAGCCAAGATTTGGCACGCGGACAACCGTCCTACGAGCAGTACTTC.

The CDR3 DNA reads TGCGCCAGCAGCTTGGCCCCGCGGGGGGACTACAATGAGCAGTTCTTC. Amino acid sequence: CASSLAPRGDYNEQFF. The chain carries TRBV5-1 and TRBJ2-1; 8 positions agree with TRBD2. V shed 0 bases, J shed 3 bases, and the junction held 5 bases outside the gene matches. The CDR3 has 16 amino acids. From germline, CDR1 is SGHRS and CDR2 YFSETQ. Based on the CDR3 plus reference TRBV5-1 and TRBJ2-1, the full variable domain is KAGVTQTPRYLIKTRGQQVTLSCSPISGHRSVSWYQQTPGQGLQFLFEYFSETQRNKGNFPGRFSGRQFSNSRSEMNVSTLELGDSALYLCASSLAPRGDYNEQFFGPGTRLTVL.

This clonotype occurred many times. This rearrangement joins TRBV29-1 to TRBJ2-5, with D hard to call. The CDR3 runs 15 residues. V lost 0 bases and J lost 1, with 12 bases in between. Germline assignment: CDR1 SQVTM and CDR2 ANQGSEA. CDR3 nucleotides: TGCAGCGTTGAAGATCGAGCAACCCTCCAAGAGACCCAGTACTTC. Protein: CSVEDRATLQETQYF.

At least ten counts were recorded for this clonotype. The rearrangement uses TRBV5-6 and TRBJ1-5; no clear D. Germline-derived CDR1 and CDR2 are SGHDT and YYEEEE. V lost 0 bases and J 0 bases, leaving 10 bases between the germline ends. There are 16 residues in the CDR3. CDR3 loop: CASSLEGWVSNQPQHF. DNA for the CDR3: TGTGCCAGCAGCTTGGAGGGCTGGGTTAGCAATCAGCCCCAGCATTTT.

Ten or more counts support this clonotype. This sequence joins TRBV5-1 and TRBJ1-2; D perhaps matches TRBD1 (5 bases). V gave up 3 bases and J gave up 11 bases, with 23 bases separating them. The germline V gene encodes CDR1 SGHRS and CDR2 YFSETQ. The length of the CDR3 is 15 residues. The CDR3 loop is CASSSGQGPGLGYTF. The DNA of the CDR3 is TGCGCCAGCAGCTCCGGGCAGGGACCTGGGTTGGGGTACACCTTC.

This clonotype was observed at least ten times. The chain carries TRBV11-3 and TRBJ1-2; D is unresolved. The germline gives CDR1 SGHNT, CDR2 YENEEA. The CDR3 extends over 12 amino acids. Trimming stripped 2 bases from V and 6 bases from J, with 7 bases between. As DNA, the CDR3 is TGTGCCAGCAGCTTATACAGAAATGGCTACACCTTC. It specifies CASSLYRNGYTF.

This clonotype was picked up many times. The chain's CDR3 is CASSVVTSGGNEQFF. DNA of the CDR3: TGTGCCAGCAGCGTAGTAACTAGCGGGGGCAATGAGCAGTTCTTC. The chain joins TRBV9 to TRBJ2-1; TRBD2 agrees at 11 bases. The germline gives CDR1 SGDLS, CDR2 YYNGEE. CDR3 size: 15 residues. Losses at the gene ends were 0 bases for V and 6 bases for J; bases not matched to a gene: 2.

This clonotype has a count of ten or more. The rearrangement links TRBV7-3 to TRBJ2-3; the D gene is possibly TRBD2 (6 bases). The V and J ends lost 0 bases and 2 bases respectively, with 6 bases between them. This CDR3 is 14 amino acids long. Per germline, CDR1 SGHTA and CDR2 FQGTGA. The chain's CDR3 is CASSLTGLTDTQYF. The DNA of the CDR3 is TGTGCCAGCAGCTTAACGGGACTCACAGATACGCAGTATTTT.

The chain couples TRBV11-2 to TRBJ1-6; a possible D gene is TRBD1 (6 bases). Germline assignment: CDR1 SGHAT and CDR2 FQNNGV. CDR3 length: 11 amino acids. V lost 5 bases to trimming and J lost 17 bases, with 13 bases between them. The chain's CDR3 is CASSGGGSVHF. CDR3 bases: TGTGCCAGCAGCGGGGGCGGATCCGTCCACTTT.

This chain joins TRBV3-1 and TRBJ1-4; D might be TRBD1 (6 bases). In germline, CDR1 is LGHDT, CDR2 YNNKEL (reference sequence). The CDR3 has 14 residues. Between the trimmed V and J ends, which lost 5 bases and 7 bases, there was a span of 14 bases. In DNA form, the CDR3 reads TGTGCCAGCAGCGAACAGGGAAGGGGTGAAAAACTGTTTTTT. Residues: CASSEQGRGEKLFF.

The V call is TRBV2, the J call TRBJ2-3; D remains ambiguous. Germline-derived CDR1 and CDR2 are SNHLY and FYNNEI. This CDR3 region has 18 residues. Trimming left V 10 bases short and J 1 base short, with 27 bases between. The DNA of the CDR3 is TGTGCCATCTGTAATCCAACGAACAATGCCCTCGGCACAGATACGCAGTATTTT. Protein: CAICNPTNNALGTDTQYF.

A few counts support this clonotype. This chain links TRBV19 with TRBJ2-7; D is perhaps TRBD1 (5 bases). V was trimmed by 2 bases and J by 2 bases, leaving 10 bases between them. The germline CDR1 and CDR2 sequences are LNHDA and SQIVND (reference sequence). This CDR3 contains 14 residues. CDR3 loop: CASSIFDSTYEQYF. Written as DNA, the CDR3 is TGTGCCAGTAGTATATTCGACAGTACCTACGAGCAGTACTTC.

This clonotype was picked up many times. V is TRBV9 and J is TRBJ2-2; unclear D gene. V was pared by 4 bases and J by 3 bases, with 13 bases between. The CDR3 totals 15 residues. Germline assignment: CDR1 SGDLS and CDR2 YYNGEE. The chain's CDR3 is CASSPSPLDTGELFF. The CDR3, as DNA: TGTGCCAGCAGCCCCTCTCCCTTAGACACCGGGGAGCTGTTTTTT. Full variable domain (rest looked up from reference TRBV9 and TRBJ2-2): DSGVTQTPKHLITATGQRVTLRCSPRSGDLSVYWYQQSLDQGLQFLIQYYNGEERAKGNILERFSAQQFPDLHSELNLSSLELGDSALYFCASSPSPLDTGELFFGEGSRLTVL.

This clonotype was found many times. The V and J genes are TRBV20-1 and TRBJ2-7; no clear D gene. Germline lookup yields CDR1 DFQATT and CDR2 SNEGSKA (reference sequence). With 1 base removed from V and 2 bases from J, the gap between germline ends came to 6 bases. This CDR3 comprises 12 residues. Here the CDR3 DNA reads TGCAGTGCTAGAGCATCTGCCTACGAGCAGTACTTC. Encoded protein: CSARASAYEQYF.

This clonotype was observed many times. The CDR3 spells CASSSSGTNYGYTF. The CDR3 DNA follows: TGTGCCAGCAGCTCTTCCGGGACAAACTATGGCTACACCTTC. The chain is built from TRBV7-9 and TRBJ1-2, with a tentative D call TRBD1 (6 bases). Germline CDR1 is SEHNR and CDR2 is FQNEAQ (reference sequence). The CDR3 sequence is 14 residues long. Deletions cut 4 bases from V and 2 bases from J, with 11 bases between.

This clonotype was recorded many times. The chain uses TRBV28 and TRBJ2-7; D may be TRBD1 (5 bases). Germline assignment: CDR1 MDHEN and CDR2 SYDVKM. V lost 2 bases to trimming and J lost 3 bases, with 14 bases between them. This CDR3 is 15 amino acids long. This CDR3 is CASSLPLTVNYEQYF. CDR3 nucleotide sequence: TGTGCCAGCAGTTTACCCCTGACAGTCAACTACGAGCAGTACTTC.

There are many counts of this clonotype. This sequence joins TRBV20-1 and TRBJ1-1, with D unclear. Between the trimmed V and J ends, which lost 0 bases and 3 bases, there was a span of 5 bases. Germline-derived CDR1 and CDR2 are DFQATT and SNEGSKA (reference sequence). The CDR3 contains 12 residues. For the CDR3, the DNA is TGCAGTGCTAGAGACCCGGACACTGAAGCTTTCTTT. The encoded protein is CSARDPDTEAFF.

This clonotype was counted ten times or more. The chain recombines TRBV29-1 with TRBJ1-5; D not resolved. In germline, CDR1 is SQVTM, CDR2 ANQGSEA. CDR3 size: 16 residues. V lost 5 bases and J 2 bases, leaving 19 bases between the germline ends. The CDR3 bases are TGCAGCGTTTTTCCCTGGGCGGGTAGGGGCAATCAGCCCCAGCATTTT. It translates to CSVFPWAGRGNQPQHF.